The sequence of this TCR beta chain was determined in a study of cytomegalovirus exposure and HLA in healthy donors. Healthy bone marrow donors formed the donor group. Study-wide results and limits: Researchers reported in a later analysis that a missense DCLRE1C variant was tied to TCR beta V- and J-gene trimming. In an earlier analysis, about 90% or about 30%: the productive usage of most TCR beta V segments. Later, an analysis showed that TCR beta chains associated with HLA were more clonally expanded than others that were equally common.

The V segment lost 4 bases and the J segment 5 bases; nucleotides outside the gene matches: 7. Per the germline V gene, CDR1 is SGDLS and CDR2 is YYNGEE. The CDR3 contains 14 residues. The PCR was carried out with 60 Vbeta primers and 13 Jbeta primers. The table came from immunoSEQ multiplex PCR; TCRdb's copy has only in-frame clones and leaves some out. The table shows about 160,000 clones, with 77% occurring only once. Notes on this clone: The antigen is not known.

The receptor's source is a man aged 50 to 60 in good health and CMV-seropositive. Specimen: PBMCs. V gene TRBV9 combines with J gene TRBJ1-2, with 8 bases aligning to TRBD1. DNA of the CDR3: TGTGCCAGCAGCCCCCGGACAGGGAATTATGGCTACACCTTC. It yields the protein CASSPRTGNYGYTF.